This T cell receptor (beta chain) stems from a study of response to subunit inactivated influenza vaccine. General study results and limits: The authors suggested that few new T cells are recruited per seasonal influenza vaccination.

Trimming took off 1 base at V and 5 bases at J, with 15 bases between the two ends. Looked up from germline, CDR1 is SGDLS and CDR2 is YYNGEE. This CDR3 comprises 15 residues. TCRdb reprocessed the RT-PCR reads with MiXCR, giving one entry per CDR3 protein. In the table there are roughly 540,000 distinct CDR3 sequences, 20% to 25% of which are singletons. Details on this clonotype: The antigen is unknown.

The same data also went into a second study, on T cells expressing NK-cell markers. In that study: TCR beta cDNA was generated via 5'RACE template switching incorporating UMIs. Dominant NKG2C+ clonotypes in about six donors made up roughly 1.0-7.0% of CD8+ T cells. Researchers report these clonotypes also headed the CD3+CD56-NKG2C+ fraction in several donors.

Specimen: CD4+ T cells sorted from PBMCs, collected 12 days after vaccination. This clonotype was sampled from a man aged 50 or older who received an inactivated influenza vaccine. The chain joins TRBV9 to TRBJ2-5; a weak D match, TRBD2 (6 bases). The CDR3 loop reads CASSVSGGDRETQYF. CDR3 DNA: TGTGCCAGCAGCGTAAGCGGAGGGGATAGGGAGACCCAGTACTTC.